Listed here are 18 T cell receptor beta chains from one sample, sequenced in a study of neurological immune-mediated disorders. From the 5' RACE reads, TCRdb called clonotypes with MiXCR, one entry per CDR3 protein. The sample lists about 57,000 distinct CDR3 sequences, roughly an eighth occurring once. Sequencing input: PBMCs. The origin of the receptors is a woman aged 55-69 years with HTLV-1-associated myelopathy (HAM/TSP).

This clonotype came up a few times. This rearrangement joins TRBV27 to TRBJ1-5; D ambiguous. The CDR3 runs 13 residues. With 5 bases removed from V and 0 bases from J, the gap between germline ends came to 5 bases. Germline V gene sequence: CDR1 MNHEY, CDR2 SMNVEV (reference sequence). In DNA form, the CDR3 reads TGTGCCAGCAGTGCTGATAGCAATCAGCCCCAGCATTTT. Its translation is CASSADSNQPQHF.

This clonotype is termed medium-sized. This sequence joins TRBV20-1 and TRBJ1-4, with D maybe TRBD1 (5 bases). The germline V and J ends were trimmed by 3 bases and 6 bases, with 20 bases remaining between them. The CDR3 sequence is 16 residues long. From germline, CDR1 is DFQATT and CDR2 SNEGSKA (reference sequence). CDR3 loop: CSASKFGTAEDEKLFF. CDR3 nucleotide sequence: TGCAGTGCTAGTAAATTTGGGACTGCAGAAGATGAAAAACTGTTTTTT.

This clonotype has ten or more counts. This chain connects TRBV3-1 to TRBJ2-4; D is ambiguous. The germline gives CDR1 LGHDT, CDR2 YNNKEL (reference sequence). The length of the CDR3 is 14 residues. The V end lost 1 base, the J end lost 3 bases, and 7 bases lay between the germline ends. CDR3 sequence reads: CASSQGSNKNIQYF. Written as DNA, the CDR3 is TGTGCCAGCAGCCAAGGTAGCAACAAAAACATTCAGTACTTC.

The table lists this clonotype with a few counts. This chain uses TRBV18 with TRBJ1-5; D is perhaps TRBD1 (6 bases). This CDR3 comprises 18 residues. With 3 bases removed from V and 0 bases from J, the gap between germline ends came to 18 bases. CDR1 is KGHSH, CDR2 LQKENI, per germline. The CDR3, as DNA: TGTGCCAGCTCACCCCTGGTGGTGGGGGCAGGTAGCAATCAGCCCCAGCATTTT. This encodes CASSPLVVGAGSNQPQHF.

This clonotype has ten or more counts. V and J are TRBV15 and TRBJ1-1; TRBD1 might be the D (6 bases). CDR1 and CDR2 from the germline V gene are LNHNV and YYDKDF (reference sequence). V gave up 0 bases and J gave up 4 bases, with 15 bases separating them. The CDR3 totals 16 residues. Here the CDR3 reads CATSREGSRGGTEAFF. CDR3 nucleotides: TGTGCCACCAGCAGAGAGGGGAGTAGGGGGGGCACTGAAGCTTTCTTT.

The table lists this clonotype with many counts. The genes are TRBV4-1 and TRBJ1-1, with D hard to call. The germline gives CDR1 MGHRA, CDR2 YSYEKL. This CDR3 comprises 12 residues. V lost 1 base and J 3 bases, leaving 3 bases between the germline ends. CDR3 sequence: CASSQGDTEAFF. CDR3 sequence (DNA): TGCGCCAGCAGCCAAGGCGACACTGAAGCTTTCTTT.

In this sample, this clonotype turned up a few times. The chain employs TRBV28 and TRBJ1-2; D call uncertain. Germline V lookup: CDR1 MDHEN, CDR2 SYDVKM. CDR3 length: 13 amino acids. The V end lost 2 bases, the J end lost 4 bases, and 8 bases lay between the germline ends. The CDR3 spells CASSLGGRYGYTF. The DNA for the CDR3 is TGTGCCAGCAGTTTAGGTGGGCGCTATGGCTACACCTTC.

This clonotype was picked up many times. CDR3 bases: TGCGCCAGCAGCTTGGACGGCGCCCGGGCTTCACCCCTCCACTTT. The encoded protein is CASSLDGARASPLHF. This chain links TRBV5-1 with TRBJ1-6; D remains unclear. With 0 bases removed from V and 9 bases from J, the gap between germline ends came to 13 bases. This CDR3 comprises 15 residues. Looked up from germline, CDR1 is SGHRS and CDR2 is YFSETQ.

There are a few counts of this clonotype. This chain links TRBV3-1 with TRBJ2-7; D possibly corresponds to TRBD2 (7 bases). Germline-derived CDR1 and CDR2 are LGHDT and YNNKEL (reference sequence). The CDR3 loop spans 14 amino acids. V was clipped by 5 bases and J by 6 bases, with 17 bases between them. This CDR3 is CASSSARGQGEQYF. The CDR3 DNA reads TGTGCCAGCAGCTCAGCGCGGGGGCAGGGCGAGCAGTACTTC.

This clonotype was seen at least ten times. This CDR3 is CASSLGRGYTNTGELFF. As DNA, the CDR3 is TGTGCCAGCAGCTTAGGGAGGGGCTACACGAACACCGGGGAGCTGTTTTTT. V gene TRBV11-2 combines with J gene TRBJ2-2; tentative D call: TRBD2 (6 bases). V lost 1 base and J lost 0, with 12 bases in between. The CDR3 has 17 amino acids. From germline, CDR1 is SGHAT and CDR2 FQNNGV.

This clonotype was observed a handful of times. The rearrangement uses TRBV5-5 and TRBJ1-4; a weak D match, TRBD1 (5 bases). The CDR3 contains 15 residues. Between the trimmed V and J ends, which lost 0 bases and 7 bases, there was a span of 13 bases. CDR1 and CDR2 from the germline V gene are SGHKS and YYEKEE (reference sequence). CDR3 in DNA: TGTGCCAGCAGCTTGGTGGGCAGGGAAACTGAAAAACTGTTTTTT. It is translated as CASSLVGRETEKLFF.

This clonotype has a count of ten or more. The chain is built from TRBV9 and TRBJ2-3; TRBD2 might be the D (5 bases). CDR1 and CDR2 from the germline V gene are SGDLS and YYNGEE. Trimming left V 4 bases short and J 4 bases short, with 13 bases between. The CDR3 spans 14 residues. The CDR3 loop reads CASSTRTSADTQYF. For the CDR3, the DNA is TGTGCCAGCAGCACTAGAACGAGTGCAGATACGCAGTATTTT. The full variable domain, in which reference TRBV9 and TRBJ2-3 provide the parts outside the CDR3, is DSGVTQTPKHLITATGQRVTLRCSPRSGDLSVYWYQQSLDQGLQFLIQYYNGEERAKGNILERFSAQQFPDLHSELNLSSLELGDSALYFCASSTRTSADTQYFGPGTRLTVL.

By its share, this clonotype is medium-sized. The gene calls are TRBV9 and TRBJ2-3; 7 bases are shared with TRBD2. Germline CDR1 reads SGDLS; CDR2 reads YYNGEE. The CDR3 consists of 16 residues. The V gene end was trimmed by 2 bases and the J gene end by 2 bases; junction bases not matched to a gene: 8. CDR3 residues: CASSVLKRDPTDTQYF. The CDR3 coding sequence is TGTGCCAGCAGCGTGCTCAAGCGGGACCCCACAGATACGCAGTATTTT.

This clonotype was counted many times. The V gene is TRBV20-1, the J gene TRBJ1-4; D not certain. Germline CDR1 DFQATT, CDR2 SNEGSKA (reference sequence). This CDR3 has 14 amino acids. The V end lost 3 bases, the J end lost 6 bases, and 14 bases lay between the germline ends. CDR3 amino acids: CSARHSIGDEKLFF. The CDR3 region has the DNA TGCAGTGCTAGGCACTCCATCGGGGATGAAAAACTGTTTTTT.

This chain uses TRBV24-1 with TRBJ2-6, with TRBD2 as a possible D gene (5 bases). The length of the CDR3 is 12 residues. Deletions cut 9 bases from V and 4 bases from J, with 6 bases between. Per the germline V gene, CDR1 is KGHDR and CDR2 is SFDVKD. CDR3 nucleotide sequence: TGTGCCACCGCTAGCGGGGCCAACGTCCTGACTTTC. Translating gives CATASGANVLTF.

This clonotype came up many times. CDR3 region: CASSLEGTGNQPQHF. CDR3 bases: TGCGCCAGCAGCTTGGAAGGGACAGGGAATCAGCCCCAGCATTTT. The rearrangement links TRBV5-1 to TRBJ1-5; 9 bases map to TRBD1. The CDR3 sequence is 15 residues long. The trim removed 0 bases at V and 4 bases at J, leaving 2 bases unmatched. Germline values: CDR1 SGHRS, CDR2 YFSETQ.

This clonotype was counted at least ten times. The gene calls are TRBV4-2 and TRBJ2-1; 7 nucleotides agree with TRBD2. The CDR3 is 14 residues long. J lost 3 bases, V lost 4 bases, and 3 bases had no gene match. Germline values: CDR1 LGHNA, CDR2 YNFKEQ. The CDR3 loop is CASSRSGDYNEQFF. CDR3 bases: TGTGCCAGCAGCCGAAGCGGGGACTACAATGAGCAGTTCTTC.

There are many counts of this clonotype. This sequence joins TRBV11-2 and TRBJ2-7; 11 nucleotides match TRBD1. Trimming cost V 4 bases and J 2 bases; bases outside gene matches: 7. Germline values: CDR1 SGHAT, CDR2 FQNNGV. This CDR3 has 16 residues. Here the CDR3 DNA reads TGTGCCAGCAGCTACGCACCGGGACAGGGGGCCTACGAGCAGTACTTC. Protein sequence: CASSYAPGQGAYEQYF.